This T cell receptor (beta chain) was sequenced during a study of blood T cells in healthy people across ages. Primed by a sample-barcoded 5' primer and a J-beta primer mix, a second PCR proceeded for roughly 6 to 12 cycles. MiXCR was run by TCRdb on the 5' RACE reads, yielding one entry per CDR3 protein. The sample carries more than 500,000 distinct CDR3 sequences, 25% to 35% recorded once. Looked up from germline, CDR1 is DFQATT and CDR2 is SNEGSKA (reference sequence). There are 15 residues in the CDR3. This clonotype has more than one count but fewer than ten. Its antigen is not identified. General study results and limits: The authors considered diversity estimates from one million T cells to be underestimates.

The sample also formed part of further work on T cells of mothers and their children. That study adds: Three healthy Caucasian mothers served as donors, and their six children did as well.

The chain has TRBV20-1 and TRBJ2-7; D not certain. The end of the DNA fits TRBJ2-5 better, so the J call may be wrong. Sequenced material: blood. This clonotype was sampled from a boy under 10 years old in good health. The CDR3 sequence is CSASDGAEMAETQYF. The CDR3 coding sequence is TGCAGTGCTTCCGACGGAGCCGAGATGGCAGAGACCCAGTACTTC.